This TCR beta chain was retrieved from a study of T-cell reconstitution after alpha-beta-depleted transplantation in children. Study results and caveats: The origin of alpha-beta T cells about two months after transplant was reportedly several hundred expanded graft clones. T-cell counts and diversity at one year following transplant were attributed mainly to newly produced T cells.

This clonotype was recorded many times. Its antigen is not identified. A TCRbeta library incorporating unique molecular identifiers was prepared. TCRdb re-analysed the PCR reads in MiXCR, keeping a single row per CDR3 protein. The table has about 980,000 distinct CDR3 sequences, about 29% seen once. The TCR sequence derives from a boy under two years old who had a stem cell transplant for SCID, so the T cells may come from the graft donor. Sequenced here: PBMCs, mostly from graft donor cells, sampled 360 days after TCRalphabeta/CD19-depleted stem cell transplant.

In nucleotides, the CDR3 is TGTGCCAGCAGTTCCCAGGGCGCTGAGCAGTTCTTC. Translated: CASSSQGAEQFF. The chain combines TRBV12-3 or TRBV12-4 with TRBJ2-1, with D possibly TRBD1 on 5 matching bases. The CDR3 length is 12 residues. Trimming pared 4 bases from V and 9 bases from J, leaving 10 bases between.